This entry concerns a single T cell receptor beta chain. Its matching antigen is unknown. The germline CDR1 and CDR2 sequences are KGHSH and LQKENI. This CDR3 is built from 14 residues. Trimming pared 2 bases from V and 8 bases from J, leaving 13 bases between. Cells sorted by CD45RO/CCR7/CD25/CD127/CD95/CD27 comprised CD4+ naive, central memory, regulatory and stem cell-like memory cells. Purities in excess of 95% were seen in all sorted populations. This entry is derived from a study of beta chain features in type 1 diabetes. TCRB transcripts that were expressed got sequenced, as all of the isolated RNA had been reverse transcribed. TCRdb's copy holds only in-frame clones and misses some; the assay was immunoSEQ multiplex PCR. The sample shows around 130,000 clones, 9% of them seen only once. Findings and limits, study-wide: All four CD4+ subsets of Type 1 diabetes patients contained TCRB CDR3s that were moderately but significantly shorter. Cells that show high TCR expression could be over-represented by cDNA sequencing.

V is TRBV18 and J is TRBJ1-5; tentatively, D is TRBD1 (5 bases). This clonotype was sampled from a man in his thirties or forties with type 1 diabetes. Sequencing input: central memory CD4+ T cells from blood. CDR3: CASSPKQGVEPQHF. The CDR3, as DNA: TGTGCCAGCTCACCAAAGCAAGGGGTTGAGCCCCAGCATTTT. The full variable domain, completed using reference TRBV18 and TRBJ1-5, is NAGVMQNPRHLVRRRGQEARLRCSPMKGHSHVYWYRQLPEEGLKFMVYLQKENIIDESGMPKERFSAEFPKEGPSILRIQQVVRGDSAAYFCASSPKQGVEPQHFGDGTRLSIL.